Following are 10 T cell receptor beta chains from one sample sequenced in a study of T-cell memory formation after mild COVID-19. TCRdb ran MiXCR on the 5' RACE reads and lists one entry per CDR3 protein. In the table there are about 350,000 distinct CDR3 sequences, approximately 14% of which are singletons. The sample consisted of PBMCs or a T cell subset sorted from them (not recorded which). Receptors were obtained from a man aged 18 to 30 who had mild COVID-19 (a few samples of this study predate the infection). Cell type and time point are not known.

The chain uses TRBV20-1 and TRBJ2-7; D is ambiguous. The germline V gene has CDR1 DFQATT and CDR2 SNEGSKA (reference sequence). The length of the CDR3 is 11 residues. Written as DNA, the CDR3 is TGCAGCCCGAAAGGGTCCTACGAGCAGTACTTC. It specifies CSPKGSYEQYF.

This clonotype has just a few counts. The chain is built from TRBV6-2 or TRBV6-3 and TRBJ1-1, with D possibly being TRBD1 (5 bases). This CDR3 comprises 15 residues. Germline values: CDR1 MNHEY, CDR2 SVGEGT. Trimming left V 6 bases short and J 4 bases short, with 18 bases between. The CDR3 is CASSRYGRGPTEAFF. The CDR3 DNA reads as TGTGCCAGCAGCCGTTACGGGAGGGGTCCCACTGAAGCTTTCTTT.

This clonotype was seen more than once but under ten times. The chain is built from TRBV10-3 and TRBJ2-3; D is possibly TRBD1 or TRBD2 (6 bases each). Per germline, CDR1 ENHRY and CDR2 SYGVKD. CDR3 length: 14 residues. Trimming took 3 bases from V and 5 from J, leaving 12 bases between them. CDR3 coding DNA: TGTGCCATCAGTGACGGGGGCGCGGGAGATACGCAGTATTTT. This encodes CAISDGGAGDTQYF.

This clonotype occurred many times. This rearrangement joins TRBV5-6 to TRBJ2-7; TRBD1 matches 7 bases. V dropped 4 bases and J dropped 7; count of bases not matched to a gene: 5. Germline V gene data show CDR1 as SGHDT and CDR2 as YYEEEE. The CDR3 runs to 12 residues. CDR3 loop: CASSRTGREQYV. As DNA, the CDR3 is TGTGCCAGCAGCCGGACAGGACGAGAGCAGTACGTC.

This clonotype has ten or more counts. This chain uses TRBV4-1 with TRBJ1-5; D is unresolved. The CDR3 consists of 14 residues. Germline V gene data show CDR1 as MGHRA and CDR2 as YSYEKL. V lost 0 bases and J lost 3, with 6 bases in between. CDR3 residues: CASSQERFNQPQHF. CDR3 DNA: TGCGCCAGCAGCCAAGAGCGGTTCAATCAGCCCCAGCATTTT.

This clonotype was picked up many times. V usage is TRBV5-1 and J usage is TRBJ2-3; a weak D match, TRBD1 (5 bases). CDR1 and CDR2 (germline): SGHRS, YFSETQ. Trimming stripped 0 bases from V and 2 bases from J, with 7 bases between. This CDR3 contains 14 residues. CDR3 sequence (DNA): TGCGCCAGCAGCTTGGTAGGGGTCACAGATACGCAGTATTTT. It encodes CASSLVGVTDTQYF.

The chain recombines TRBV5-1 with TRBJ2-3; 9 bases line up with TRBD1. The CDR3 spans 15 residues. J was trimmed by 3 bases and V by 4 bases; bases with no gene match: 6. Germline-derived CDR1 and CDR2 are SGHRS and YFSETQ. The CDR3 nucleotides read TGCGCCAGCAGCGGGACAGGGCCGGGGACAGATACGCAGTATTTT. This encodes CASSGTGPGTDTQYF.

This clonotype was counted at least ten times. The chain recombines TRBV6-6 with TRBJ2-7; D is ambiguous. Trimming took off 6 bases at V and 2 bases at J, with 14 bases between the two ends. This CDR3 region has 14 residues. Germline loops: CDR1 MNHNY, CDR2 SVGAGI (reference sequence). The CDR3: CASRPDMVPYEQYV. CDR3 nucleotides: TGTGCCAGCAGGCCTGACATGGTCCCCTACGAGCAGTACGTC.

In this sample, this clonotype turned up once. The CDR3 DNA is TGTGCCAGCAGTCACCTTCGGGGGGGCGCAGAGACCCAGTACTTC. Its protein is CASSHLRGGAETQYF. The V and J genes are TRBV6-5 and TRBJ2-5, with TRBD2 identical over 8 bases. Trimming cost V 5 bases and J 4 bases; bases outside gene matches: 9. This CDR3 spans 15 amino acids. Germline V lookup: CDR1 MNHEY, CDR2 SVGAGI.

This clonotype has just a few counts. The V and J genes are TRBV7-9 and TRBJ2-3, with D possibly being TRBD2 (6 bases). The CDR3 runs to 16 residues. Germline-derived CDR1 and CDR2 are SEHNR and FQNEAQ (reference sequence). Trimming removed 5 bases at V and 6 bases at J, with 21 bases between. CDR3 amino acids: CASSPRGRERVDTQYF. For the CDR3, the DNA is TGTGCCAGCAGCCCTCGGGGCCGGGAGAGGGTCGATACGCAGTATTTT.